Below, one T cell receptor (beta chain) is given with its context. The antigen remains unidentified. It was CD45RO-negative cells, positively selected for CCR7, that made up naive CD8 cells, with terminally differentiated effector memory CD45RA+ cells excluded. This sample was included in a study of shared clonotypes between healthy human individuals. The method was immunoSEQ multiplex PCR; TCRdb's version includes in-frame clones alone and lacks a portion of them. The sample shows roughly 570,000 clones, 95% to 98% of them seen only once. Trimming left V 6 bases short and J 5 bases short, with 8 bases between. The CDR3 runs to 10 residues. The germline CDR1 and CDR2 sequences are DFQATT and SNEGSKA (reference sequence). Study conclusions and caveats: Sampling covered nothing but blood. Tissue TCR repertoires likely differ from those found in blood. Relative to clonotypes present in all four donors, those not shared had lower generation probabilities.

Sequencing used naive CD8+ T cells sorted from blood. The receptor was isolated from a young man in good health. This chain uses TRBV20-1 with TRBJ2-7; D not certain. This CDR3 reads CSAPQNEQYF. CDR3 in DNA: TGCAGTGCCCCCCAGAACGAGCAGTACTTC.